This T cell receptor beta chain was found in a study of T cell responses to AZD1222 COVID-19 vaccine. With regard to this clone: What it recognizes is unknown.

Germline loops: CDR1 MDHEN, CDR2 SYDVKM. CDR3 length equals 11 residues. V lost 10 bases to trimming and J lost 7 bases, with 12 bases between them. The data were produced by immunoSEQ multiplex PCR, yet TCRdb's version contains in-frame clones alone and is incomplete. The sample includes 150,000 to 200,000 clones, 80% to 95% of them seen just once. Points from the study as a whole: Recipients of AZD1222 seropositive at baseline numbered only 5 to 7. Without day 14 samples, only post-peak T cell repertoires were studied.

The TCR sequence derives from an adult who received the MenACWY meningococcal vaccine as a control. This specimen consisted of peripheral blood, obtained 28 days after the second dose of the MenACWY control vaccine. This chain connects TRBV28 to TRBJ2-3; D is uncertain. The CDR3 DNA reads as TGTGCCACCGGTACACATCATACGCAGTATTTT. This sequence encodes CATGTHHTQYF.